One sample yielded the 23 T cell receptor beta chains listed below, sequenced in a study of T cell responses to AZD1222 COVID-19 vaccine (dated by TCRdb to the early 2020s). According to the study, the label for this sample's time point signals: baseline before first vaccination. The library was generated by the immunoSEQ multiplex PCR assay. The immuneACCESS repertoire file appears here via TCRdb, limited to in-frame rearrangements. These files lack a portion of the clones; in checked studies, under half of the deficit traces to unresolved V genes, and the cause of the others is not known. The sample profile shows 65,000 to 70,000 clones; about 88% of them were found once. Of the sample, around 7.8% is held by the ten largest clones. The sequencing used peripheral blood, collected on day 0 of AZD1222 vaccination. The receptor source for this set is an adult in good health.

V gene TRBV6-5 combines with J gene TRBJ1-1; perhaps TRBD1 as D (5 bases). The V and J ends lost 0 bases and 1 base respectively, with 9 bases between them. This CDR3 region has 15 residues. In germline, CDR1 is MNHEY, CDR2 SVGAGI. The CDR3 DNA sequence: TGTGCCAGCAGTTACTCGGGACGGCCGAACACTGAAGCTTTCTTT. Its protein is CASSYSGRPNTEAFF.

This clone came up a few times. V gene TRBV4-3 combines with J gene TRBJ1-2; D unresolved. The V end lost 0 bases, the J end lost 3 bases, and 8 bases lay between the germline ends. The CDR3 consists of 14 residues. Germline V gives CDR1 LGHNA, CDR2 YSLEER. The CDR3 sequence: CASSQDLGYYGYTF. DNA of the CDR3: TGCGCCAGCAGCCAAGATCTGGGGTACTATGGCTACACCTTC.

J is TRBJ1-1 and V is TRBV5-6, with 8 nucleotides matching TRBD1. The CDR3 length is 18 residues. J was trimmed by 1 base and V by 3 bases; bases with no gene match: 14. The germline gives CDR1 SGHDT, CDR2 YYEEEE. Here the CDR3 reads CASSWGHNRGTKNTEAFF. Written as DNA, the CDR3 is TGTGCCAGCAGCTGGGGACACAACAGGGGGACTAAGAACACTGAAGCTTTCTTT.

This clone appeared a single time. The gene calls are TRBV15 and TRBJ2-6; D not certain. Germline loops: CDR1 LNHNV, CDR2 YYDKDF (reference sequence). Trimming removed 1 base at V and 0 bases at J, with 13 bases between. This CDR3 is built from 18 residues. CDR3 sequence: CATSRVGTGTSGANVLTF. The CDR3 DNA reads as TGTGCCACCAGCAGAGTTGGTACCGGTACCTCTGGGGCCAACGTCCTGACTTTC. The entire variable domain, with the rest obtained from reference TRBV15 and TRBJ2-6, is as follows: DAMVIQNPRYQVTQFGKPVTLSCSQTLNHNVMYWYQQKSSQAPKLLFHYYDKDFNNEADTPDNFQSRRPNTSFCFLDIRSPGLGDTAMYLCATSRVGTGTSGANVLTFGAGSRLTVL.

V usage is TRBV14 and J usage is TRBJ2-1; 7 bases are a match to TRBD2. Germline trimming cut 1 base from V and 6 bases from J; bases unmatched to any gene: 3. CDR1 and CDR2 (germline): SGHDN, FVKESK. This CDR3 has 14 amino acids. In nucleotides, the CDR3 is TGTGCCAGCAGCCAAGGGGGGAGGGGCAATGAGCAGTTCTTC. It specifies CASSQGGRGNEQFF.

Relative to its sample, this clone is large (0.1 to 1%). This chain connects TRBV7-9 to TRBJ2-1, with TRBD1 matching over 7 bases. V lost 5 bases to trimming and J lost 5 bases; unmatched junction nucleotides: 9. Germline CDR1 is SEHNR and CDR2 is FQNEAQ (reference sequence). The CDR3 spans 15 residues. This chain's CDR3 is CASSDSLGQDNEQFF. CDR3 bases: TGTGCCAGCAGCGATAGTTTAGGACAGGACAATGAGCAGTTCTTC.

The rearrangement links TRBV7-3 to TRBJ2-1, with 7 bases identical to TRBD2. Trimming removed 3 bases from V and 2 bases from J; junction bases left unmatched: 7. Germline loops: CDR1 SGHTA, CDR2 FQGTGA. The CDR3 contains 16 residues. The CDR3 bases are TGTGCCAGCAGCTTTACCGGCGGGAGCGCCTACAATGAGCAGTTCTTC. It encodes CASSFTGGSAYNEQFF. Filled out from reference TRBV7-3 and TRBJ2-1, the complete variable domain reads GAGVSQTPSNKVTEKGKYVELRCDPISGHTALYWYRQSLGQGPEFLIYFQGTGAADDSGLPNDRFFAVRPEGSVSTLKIQRTERGDSAVYLCASSFTGGSAYNEQFFGPGTRLTVL.

This clone was counted only a few times. The V call is TRBV6-5, the J call TRBJ2-3; TRBD2 matches 8 bases. Germline trimming cut 4 bases from V and 6 bases from J; bases unmatched to any gene: 9. CDR3 length: 15 residues. Germline CDR1 reads MNHEY; CDR2 reads SVGAGI. The CDR3 nucleotides read TGTGCCAGCAGTTTTACGGCGGGAGGAGGCGATACGCAGTATTTT. It specifies CASSFTAGGGDTQYF.

The chain is built from TRBV5-1 and TRBJ2-3; 11 nucleotides agree with TRBD2. Unmatched junction bases numbered 4, after V lost 5 bases and J lost 2 bases. Per germline, CDR1 SGHRS and CDR2 YFSETQ. CDR3 length equals 15 residues. The CDR3: CASRPTSGVTDTQYF. The CDR3 nucleotides are TGCGCCAGCAGACCGACTAGCGGGGTCACAGATACGCAGTATTTT.

The V gene is TRBV11-2, the J gene TRBJ1-4; 10 bases match TRBD1. The CDR3 consists of 17 residues. Germline lookup yields CDR1 SGHAT and CDR2 FQNNGV. Trimming at V came to 4 bases and at J to 8 bases, leaving 13 bases not matched to a gene. The CDR3, as DNA: TGTGCCAGCAGCTCGATCCGGGACAGGGGAAGGGGGGAAAAACTGTTTTTT. Protein product: CASSSIRDRGRGEKLFF.

This chain links TRBV6-6 with TRBJ2-1, with TRBD2 matching 13 bases. The CDR3 loop spans 14 amino acids. The germline CDR1 and CDR2 sequences are MNHNY and SVGAGI (reference sequence). V dropped 7 bases and J dropped 6; count of bases not matched to a gene: 3. The CDR3 DNA follows: TGTGCCAGCACTACTAGCGGGAGGGCCAATGAGCAGTTCTTC. Protein: CASTTSGRANEQFF.

V gene TRBV3-1 (or the pseudogene TRBV3-2) combines with J gene TRBJ1-2; D gene unclear. Germline assignment: CDR1 LGHDT and CDR2 YNNKEL (reference sequence). The CDR3 totals 14 residues. Trimming took off 4 bases at V and 6 bases at J, with 15 bases between the two ends. The CDR3 DNA is TGTGCCAGCAGCCCCCTCTTTAAGGGCCATGGCTACACCTTC. It encodes CASSPLFKGHGYTF.

This clone is categorized as medium-sized. The CDR3 region is CASSQDLRLAGVEDYEQYF. The CDR3 nucleotides read TGCGCCAGCAGCCAAGATTTAAGACTAGCGGGAGTTGAGGACTACGAGCAGTACTTC. This chain joins TRBV4-3 and TRBJ2-7; 12 bases map to TRBD2. Germline V gene lookup returns CDR1 LGHNA and CDR2 YSLEER. Trimming cost V 0 bases and J 3 bases; bases outside gene matches: 12. This CDR3 is built from 19 residues.

This clone was observed once. The chain couples TRBV29-1 to TRBJ2-1, with unresolved D. This CDR3 has 11 residues. Trimming left V 2 bases short and J 8 bases short, with 7 bases between. Germline CDR1 is SQVTM and CDR2 is ANQGSEA. CDR3 sequence reads: CSVEIVDEQFF. In DNA, the CDR3 is TGCAGCGTTGAAATTGTGGATGAGCAGTTCTTC.

This clone was observed a single time. The gene calls are TRBV4-1 and TRBJ2-1, with no clear D. CDR1 is MGHRA and CDR2 is YSYEKL in the germline V gene. The V end was cut by 1 base, the J end by 14 bases, with 18 bases between. This CDR3 has 14 amino acids. CDR3 nucleotides: TGCGCCAGCAGCCAAGGACTGGATAAAGGTTGGGAGTTCTTC. Amino acid sequence: CASSQGLDKGWEFF.

This chain links TRBV6-6 with TRBJ1-5; unclear D gene. V lost 2 bases and J lost 1, with 6 bases in between. The CDR3 has 14 amino acids. Germline V lookup: CDR1 MNHNY, CDR2 SVGAGI (reference sequence). Here the CDR3 DNA reads TGTGCCAGCAGTTACGAACGGAGCAATCAGCCCCAGCATTTT. It encodes CASSYERSNQPQHF.

The rearrangement uses TRBV5-1 and TRBJ1-2; TRBD1 matches 9 bases. Germline V gives CDR1 SGHRS, CDR2 YFSETQ. The CDR3 is 14 residues long. V lost 0 bases to trimming and J lost 5 bases; unmatched junction nucleotides: 2. The chain's CDR3 is CASSLAGTGYGYTF. The CDR3 DNA is TGCGCCAGCAGCTTGGCCGGGACAGGGTATGGCTACACCTTC.

The chain is built from TRBV27 and TRBJ1-4, with 9 bases fitting TRBD1. The length of the CDR3 is 15 residues. With 4 bases clipped from V and 3 bases from J, the junction kept 3 bases outside the gene matches. Germline values: CDR1 MNHEY, CDR2 SMNVEV (reference sequence). The CDR3: CASSSTGGPNEKLFF. The CDR3 bases are TGTGCCAGCAGTTCCACAGGGGGCCCTAATGAAAAACTGTTTTTT. Supplemented by reference TRBV27 and TRBJ1-4, the full variable domain reads EAQVTQNPRYLITVTGKKLTVTCSQNMNHEYMSWYRQDPGLGLRQIYYSMNVEVTDKGDVPEGYKVSRKEKRNFPLILESPSPNQTSLYFCASSSTGGPNEKLFFGSGTQLSVL.

This chain uses TRBV2 with TRBJ1-5; D is possibly TRBD1 (5 bases). The CDR3 totals 15 residues. The V end was cut by 5 bases, the J end by 4 bases, with 15 bases between. Germline V gene sequence: CDR1 SNHLY, CDR2 FYNNEI. The CDR3 loop is CASSSEGLGNQPQHF. In nucleotides, the CDR3 is TGTGCCAGCAGTTCGGAGGGGTTGGGAAATCAGCCCCAGCATTTT. The full variable domain, rest sourced from reference TRBV2 and TRBJ1-5, is EPEVTQTPSHQVTQMGQEVILRCVPISNHLYFYWYRQILGQKVEFLVSFYNNEISEKSEIFDDQFSVERPDGSNFTLKIRSTKLEDSAMYFCASSSEGLGNQPQHFGDGTRLSIL.

This chain uses TRBV5-1 with TRBJ2-1, with 8 bases fitting TRBD2. The CDR3 contains 14 residues. The germline V gene has CDR1 SGHRS and CDR2 YFSETQ. V shed 5 bases, J shed 3 bases, and the junction held 4 bases outside the gene matches. The CDR3 sequence is CASRLLAGYNEQFF. The DNA of the CDR3 is TGCGCCAGCAGGCTTCTAGCGGGCTACAATGAGCAGTTCTTC.

The CDR3 DNA is TGTGCCAGTAAGACGGACAGGGGTCGGAACACTGAAGCTTTCTTT. It is translated as CASKTDRGRNTEAFF. The rearrangement joins TRBV19 to TRBJ1-1; 9 positions agree with TRBD1. The CDR3 runs to 15 residues. After removal of 7 bases from V and 1 base from J, the junction contained 7 bases not matched to a gene. From germline, CDR1 is LNHDA and CDR2 SQIVND (reference sequence).

V and J are TRBV6-2 or TRBV6-3 and TRBJ2-3; 12 bases agree with TRBD2. This CDR3 is built from 18 residues. Germline CDR1 MNHEY, CDR2 SVGEGT. The ends lost 4 bases at V and 0 bases at J; junction bases unmatched: 8. DNA for the CDR3: TGTGCCAGCAGTTCGTCTAGCGGGAGGGCCGGGAGCACAGATACGCAGTATTTT. This gives the protein CASSSSSGRAGSTDTQYF.

The V and J genes are TRBV20-1 and TRBJ1-1; D remains ambiguous. The germline gives CDR1 DFQATT, CDR2 SNEGSKA (reference sequence). The CDR3 is 12 residues long. V was trimmed by 3 bases and J by 6 bases, leaving 11 bases between them. The CDR3 protein is CSASSRLAEAFF. CDR3 coding DNA: TGCAGTGCTAGTTCTAGACTCGCTGAAGCTTTCTTT.